The rows below give T cell receptor beta chains drawn from one sample of a study of PD-1 blockade in classical Hodgkin lymphoma. Sequenced by immunoSEQ multiplex PCR; TCRdb stores in-frame clones only, minus some. The table records about 90,000 clones, 83% of them present only once. The sequences come from peripheral blood mononuclear cells (PBMCs), collected before the fourth cycle of nivolumab. These receptors all come from a human donor with classical Hodgkin lymphoma. Both conserved end residues are part of each CDR3. A D gene is named only where the DNA matches it firmly. For some rows the clone size is stated as once, few or many, or as a class when expanded; others skip it.

J gene: TRBJ2-7; clone size: once; V gene: TRBV7-3; D gene: NA; CDR3 DNA: TGTGCCAGCAGCTTAAATGGGGGCCCTGCCTACGAGCAGTACTTC; CDR3 protein: CASSLNGGPAYEQYF
J gene: TRBJ1-5; clone size: once; V gene: TRBV29-1; D gene: NA; CDR3 DNA: TGCAGCGCGGGGTCGTCAAGCAATCAGCCCCAGCATTTT; CDR3 protein: CSAGSSSNQPQHF
J gene: TRBJ2-7; clone size: NA; V gene: TRBV6-5; D gene: TRBD2; CDR3 DNA: TGTGCCAGCAGTTACTCAATTACTAGCGGGACCTACGAGCAGTACTTC; CDR3 protein: CASSYSITSGTYEQYF
J gene: TRBJ2-1; clone size: NA; V gene: TRBV6-1; D gene: NA; CDR3 DNA: TGTGCCAGCAGTGAAGTTGGACAGAAGTACAATGAGCAGTTCTTC; CDR3 protein: CASSEVGQKYNEQFF
J gene: TRBJ2-2; clone size: NA; V gene: TRBV11-2; D gene: TRBD2; CDR3 DNA: TGTGCCAGCAGCCCTAGCGGGAGGGCCCCCGGGGAGCTGTTTTTT; CDR3 protein: CASSPSGRAPGELFF
J gene: TRBJ2-5; clone size: NA; V gene: TRBV5-6; D gene: NA; CDR3 DNA: TGTGCCAGCAGCTTGGTGGGACTGGAAGGAGAGACCCAGTACTTC; CDR3 protein: CASSLVGLEGETQYF
J gene: TRBJ2-2; clone size: NA; V gene: TRBV2; D gene: TRBD1; CDR3 DNA: TGTGCCAGCAGTGGGACAGGGGTAACCGGGGAGCTGTTTTTT; CDR3 protein: CASSGTGVTGELFF
J gene: TRBJ2-3; clone size: once; V gene: TRBV27; D gene: NA; CDR3 DNA: TGTGCCAGCAGTCTAGTGGGGGGTCGGGATACGCAGTATTTT; CDR3 protein: CASSLVGGRDTQYF
J gene: TRBJ2-2; clone size: NA; V gene: TRBV7-2; D gene: NA; CDR3 DNA: TGTGCCAGCAGCCCGGGTCTCCCCACCGGGGAGCTGTTTTTT; CDR3 protein: CASSPGLPTGELFF
J gene: TRBJ1-2; clone size: NA; V gene: TRBV9; D gene: NA; CDR3 DNA: TGTGCCAGCAGCGACCTCGGGGGGCGGGGTGGCTACACCTTC; CDR3 protein: CASSDLGGRGGYTF
J gene: TRBJ2-4; clone size: NA; V gene: TRBV30; D gene: NA; CDR3 DNA: TGTGCCTGGAGTCCCCTCCCTCAAAACATTCAGTACTTC; CDR3 protein: CAWSPLPQNIQYF
J gene: TRBJ2-1; clone size: NA; V gene: TRBV30; D gene: TRBD2; CDR3 DNA: TGTGCCTGGAGTGTATTAGCGGGAGTTGCGGAGCAGTTCTTC; CDR3 protein: CAWSVLAGVAEQFF
J gene: TRBJ2-7; clone size: NA; V gene: TRBV6-5; D gene: TRBD2; CDR3 DNA: TGTGCCAGCAGTTACTCGTCTAGCGGGGGGGCCTCCGAGCAGTACTTC; CDR3 protein: CASSYSSSGGASEQYF
J gene: TRBJ2-7; clone size: NA; V gene: TRBV28; D gene: TRBD2; CDR3 DNA: TGTGCCAGCAGTGGACTAGCCTACGAGCAGTACTTC; CDR3 protein: CASSGLAYEQYF
J gene: TRBJ2-1; clone size: NA; V gene: TRBV20-1; D gene: NA; CDR3 DNA: TGCAGTGCTAGATGGGGCAATGAGCAGTTCTTC; CDR3 protein: CSARWGNEQFF
J gene: TRBJ2-7; clone size: once; V gene: TRBV5-1; D gene: TRBD1; CDR3 DNA: TGCGCCAGCAGCAATAACAGGGGGTACGAGCAGTACTTC; CDR3 protein: CASSNNRGYEQYF
J gene: TRBJ2-5; clone size: NA; V gene: TRBV29-1; D gene: NA; CDR3 DNA: TGCAGCGGGAGGGTAAAAGAGACCCAGTACTTC; CDR3 protein: CSGRVKETQYF
J gene: TRBJ2-1; clone size: NA; V gene: TRBV28; D gene: NA; CDR3 DNA: TGTGCCAGCAGTTTACGACTAGTGTACAATGAGCAGTTCTTC; CDR3 protein: CASSLRLVYNEQFF
J gene: TRBJ2-7; clone size: NA; V gene: TRBV21-1; D gene: NA; CDR3 DNA: TGTGCCAGCAGCATCACCTACGAGCAGTACTTC; CDR3 protein: CASSITYEQYF
J gene: TRBJ1-4; clone size: NA; V gene: TRBV11-2; D gene: TRBD1; CDR3 DNA: TGTGCCAGCAGCTCGGACAGGGTTAATGAAAAACTGTTTTTT; CDR3 protein: CASSSDRVNEKLFF
J gene: TRBJ2-5; clone size: NA; V gene: TRBV20-1; D gene: NA; CDR3 DNA: TGCAGTGTTTGGCGTAAAGAGACCCAGTACTTC; CDR3 protein: CSVWRKETQYF
J gene: TRBJ2-6; clone size: NA; V gene: TRBV7-2; D gene: NA; CDR3 DNA: TGTGCCAGCAGCTTAGCCCCTACCGGGAGAGGGGCCAACGTCCTGACTTTC; CDR3 protein: CASSLAPTGRGANVLTF
J gene: TRBJ1-4; clone size: NA; V gene: TRBV28; D gene: TRBD1; CDR3 DNA: TGTGCCAGCGGGGGACAGGGCGGCGCGTCAAAACTGTTTTTT; CDR3 protein: CASGGQGGASKLFF
J gene: TRBJ1-1; clone size: once; V gene: TRBV7-2; D gene: NA; CDR3 DNA: TGTGCCAGCAGCAACCAACTTGTGGGTGATTTCACTGAAGCTTTCTTT; CDR3 protein: CASSNQLVGDFTEAFF
J gene: TRBJ2-1; clone size: NA; V gene: TRBV2; D gene: TRBD2; CDR3 DNA: TGTGCCAGCAGTGAAAGGACTAGCGGGAGGTACAATGAGCAGTTCTTC; CDR3 protein: CASSERTSGRYNEQFF
J gene: TRBJ2-5; clone size: NA; V gene: TRBV29-1; D gene: NA; CDR3 DNA: TGCAGCGTTGTGTTAGACTCTCAAGAGACCCAGTACTTC; CDR3 protein: CSVVLDSQETQYF